This is a list of T cell receptor beta chains from one sample in a study of glioma-infiltrating T cells. TCRdb reanalysed the multiplex PCR reads using MiXCR and keeps one entry per CDR3 protein. Of about 180,000 distinct CDR3 sequences in the sample, under 55% are singletons; the top ten hold under 6.5%. The material sequenced was glioma tissue, nonneoplastic brain tissue, or PBMCs (not recorded which). The receptors come from a human donor with low-grade glioma or glioblastoma, undergoing nonglioma brain surgery, or in good health (not recorded which). The CDR3 runs from the conserved cysteine through the conserved F or W. A D gene is named only where the DNA matches it firmly.

length	D	V	J	CDR3
14	-	TRBV20-1	TRBJ2-1	CSAYGSGPYNEQFF
13	-	TRBV12-3/TRBV12-4	TRBJ1-1	CASSYGRNTEAFF
15	-	TRBV28	TRBJ1-5	CASSPIVDSNQPQHF
13	TRBD1	TRBV29-1	TRBJ1-2	CSVEVRQGWGYTF
14	TRBD1	TRBV29-1	TRBJ1-2	CSVSLMDRGHGYSF
14	-	TRBV19	TRBJ1-5	CASSMGRINQAQHF
14	TRBD1	TRBV6-1	TRBJ1-5	CATFSGTVNQPQHF
13	-	TRBV7-9	TRBJ2-7	CASSSGSAYEQYF
14	-	TRBV2	TRBJ1-4	CASSASQINEKLFF
14	TRBD2	TRBV12-3/TRBV12-4	TRBJ2-1	CASRGGGYSPEQFF
14	TRBD1	TRBV20-1	TRBJ2-3	CSAPDRGMRNTQYF
14	-	TRBV7-9	TRBJ2-3	CASSAVEATDTQYF